This T cell receptor beta chain was found in a study of blood T cell repertoires in COVID-19. Turning to the study itself: The cDNA or gDNA used as material had been derived from T cells, B-cell-depleted T cells, or PBMCs.

Clones were read by immunoSEQ multiplex PCR, and TCRdb kept only the in-frame ones, dropping some. This table holds about 110,000 clones, roughly 80% found once. The CDR3 runs to 15 residues. In germline, CDR1 is MNHEY, CDR2 SVGAGI. The J segment lost 4 bases and the V segment lost 5 bases, leaving 9 bases of the junction unmatched. The TCR comes from a woman aged 55-69 years with acute or convalescent COVID-19. The sequenced material came from peripheral blood. The rearrangement uses TRBV6-5 and TRBJ2-7; 9 nucleotides line up with TRBD1. In nucleotides, the CDR3 is TGTGCCAGCAGTCTCCGGGACAGGGTTAGTTACGAGCAGTACTTC. The encoded protein is CASSLRDRVSYEQYF.